One sample yielded the 16 T cell receptor beta chains listed below, sequenced in a study of CD8 T cells in ankylosing spondylitis. MiXCR was run by TCRdb on the 5' RACE reads, yielding one entry per CDR3 protein. The sample holds 180,000 or so distinct CDR3 sequences, around 10% seen once. The sequenced sample was blood, either unsorted or a sorted T cell fraction (not recorded which). The source is a male donor with ankylosing spondylitis or in good health (not recorded which).

Many counts were recorded for this clonotype. The V and J genes are TRBV3-1 and TRBJ1-5; tentative D call: TRBD1 (5 bases). Germline CDR1 LGHDT, CDR2 YNNKEL (reference sequence). This CDR3 contains 13 residues. V was cut by 0 bases and J by 6 bases, with 6 bases left in between. In DNA form, the CDR3 reads TGTGCCAGCAGCCAAGATCAGGGTCAGCCCCAGCATTTT. Translation gives CASSQDQGQPQHF.

This clonotype was found many times. The V call is TRBV25-1, the J call TRBJ2-2, with D hard to call. Trimming took off 4 bases at V and 8 bases at J, with 17 bases between the two ends. Germline V gene lookup returns CDR1 MGHDK and CDR2 SYGVNS. The CDR3 loop spans 15 amino acids. CDR3 nucleotides: TGTGCCAGCAGTGTGGCGACGATCATTGAGGGGGAGCTGTTTTTT. The encoded protein is CASSVATIIEGELFF.

The J gene is TRBJ2-1, the V gene TRBV10-3; 8 bases are a match to TRBD2. The germline gives CDR1 ENHRY, CDR2 SYGVKD. After removal of 0 bases from V and 0 bases from J, the junction contained 13 bases not matched to a gene. This CDR3 contains 20 residues. The CDR3 sequence: CAISESRLAGLRSSYNEQFF. For the CDR3, the DNA is TGTGCCATCAGTGAGTCGAGGCTAGCGGGCCTCCGAAGCTCCTACAATGAGCAGTTCTTC.

This clonotype was recorded at least ten times. The chain has TRBV6-5 and TRBJ2-2; possibly TRBD2 for D (6 bases). Germline values: CDR1 MNHEY, CDR2 SVGAGI. The CDR3 covers 15 residues. The germline V and J ends were trimmed by 4 bases and 6 bases, with 15 bases remaining between them. The CDR3 coding sequence is TGTGCCAGCAGTTCCTCCGGGGGAATCGCCGGGGAGCTGTTTTTT. Amino acid sequence: CASSSSGGIAGELFF.

V gene TRBV6-2 or TRBV6-3 combines with J gene TRBJ1-2; perhaps TRBD1 as D (5 bases). Germline-derived CDR1 and CDR2 are MNHEY and SVGEGT. V lost 6 bases and J lost 2, with 10 bases in between. CDR3 length: 13 amino acids. CDR3: CASSSAGNYGYTF. The CDR3 DNA follows: TGTGCCAGCAGCTCGGCAGGGAACTATGGCTACACCTTC.

This clonotype was counted at least ten times. This chain joins TRBV12-3 or TRBV12-4 and TRBJ2-1, with unresolved D. CDR3 length equals 12 residues. V lost 6 bases to trimming and J lost 7 bases, with 10 bases between them. CDR3 region: CASSTGSNEQFF. The CDR3 DNA reads as TGTGCCAGCAGCACCGGGTCAAATGAGCAGTTCTTC.

This clonotype was seen many times. This rearrangement joins TRBV29-1 to TRBJ2-1, with a possible D match to TRBD2 (7 bases). CDR1 is SQVTM, CDR2 ANQGSEA, per germline. The CDR3 loop spans 12 amino acids. Trimming pared 7 bases from V and 5 bases from J, leaving 12 bases between. CDR3 region: CSAAGDNNEQFF. Written as DNA, the CDR3 is TGCAGCGCCGCGGGGGACAACAATGAGCAGTTCTTC.

This clonotype was found a few times. V usage is TRBV24-1 and J usage is TRBJ2-1; D is perhaps TRBD2 (6 bases). V was trimmed by 6 bases and J by 0 bases, leaving 11 bases between them. Germline assignment: CDR1 KGHDR and CDR2 SFDVKD. There are 15 residues in the CDR3. The CDR3 bases are TGTGCCACCAGTTCGCGGGGACCCTCCTACAATGAGCAGTTCTTC. As protein: CATSSRGPSYNEQFF.

The V gene is TRBV7-2, the J gene TRBJ1-1; D ambiguous. Germline CDR1 is SGHTA and CDR2 is FQGNSA. CDR3 length: 12 residues. Trimming pared 5 bases from V and 3 bases from J, leaving 7 bases between. CDR3 coding DNA: TGTGCCAGCAGCCGGACGGACACTGAAGCTTTCTTT. Its translation is CASSRTDTEAFF.

This clonotype was seen ten or more times. The V gene is TRBV14, the J gene TRBJ1-3; D may be TRBD1 (5 bases). V lost 6 bases and J lost 0, with 9 bases in between. The CDR3 consists of 14 residues. The germline gives CDR1 SGHDN, CDR2 FVKESK. The chain's CDR3 is CASRGTASGNTIYF. CDR3 DNA sequence: TGTGCCAGCAGGGGGACCGCCTCTGGAAACACCATATATTTT.

This clonotype was detected a few times. The chain joins TRBV5-1 to TRBJ2-5, with TRBD1 identical over 7 bases. The CDR3 is 14 residues long. CDR1 and CDR2 (germline): SGHRS, YFSETQ. Germline trimming cut 3 bases from V and 5 bases from J; bases unmatched to any gene: 7. The CDR3 spells CASSSHRGQETQYF. CDR3 nucleotides: TGCGCCAGCAGCTCTCACAGGGGTCAGGAGACCCAGTACTTC.

This clonotype has a count of ten or more. This sequence joins TRBV5-1 and TRBJ2-5; D is unresolved. V gave up 0 bases and J gave up 2 bases, with 5 bases separating them. Looked up from germline, CDR1 is SGHRS and CDR2 is YFSETQ. The CDR3 length is 13 residues. This CDR3 reads CASSLDRQETQYF. CDR3 coding DNA: TGCGCCAGCAGCTTGGACCGACAAGAGACCCAGTACTTC. The whole variable domain, remainder taken from reference TRBV5-1 and TRBJ2-5, is KAGVTQTPRYLIKTRGQQVTLSCSPISGHRSVSWYQQTPGQGLQFLFEYFSETQRNKGNFPGRFSGRQFSNSRSEMNVSTLELGDSALYLCASSLDRQETQYFGPGTRLLVL.

This clonotype has ten or more counts. This sequence joins TRBV20-1 and TRBJ2-3; D is unresolved. The CDR3 is made up of 13 amino acids. V was cut by 5 bases and J by 3 bases, with 12 bases left in between. Germline lookup yields CDR1 DFQATT and CDR2 SNEGSKA (reference sequence). As DNA, the CDR3 is TGCAGTGCTGTGGAATTCGTGACAGATACGCAGTATTTT. It encodes CSAVEFVTDTQYF.

V and J are TRBV29-1 and TRBJ2-2, with D possibly being TRBD1 (6 bases). The CDR3 has 13 amino acids. Trimming stripped 4 bases from V and 5 bases from J, with 11 bases between. In germline, CDR1 is SQVTM, CDR2 ANQGSEA. CDR3 residues: CSVGTGNTGELFF. CDR3 bases: TGCAGCGTTGGTACAGGGAATACCGGGGAGCTGTTTTTT.

This clonotype was seen a handful of times. The gene calls are TRBV16 and TRBJ1-4, with D possibly TRBD1 on 6 matching bases. Trimming stripped 0 bases from V and 8 bases from J, with 16 bases between. The germline gives CDR1 KGHSY, CDR2 FQNENV. CDR3 length: 16 amino acids. The CDR3 region is CASSQSWGLGEEKLFF. The CDR3 DNA reads TGTGCCAGCAGCCAATCGTGGGGGCTGGGGGAAGAAAAACTGTTTTTT.

The chain is built from TRBV7-9 and TRBJ2-7; 9 positions agree with TRBD1. CDR1 is SEHNR, CDR2 FQNEAQ, per germline (reference sequence). The CDR3 length is 14 residues. V gave up 4 bases and J gave up 4 bases; unmatched junction bases: 5. The CDR3 reads CASSSSGQGYEQYF. The CDR3 DNA is TGTGCCAGCAGCTCCTCGGGACAGGGTTACGAGCAGTACTTC.